Only a few counts were recorded for the clone carrying this T cell receptor (beta chain). Its antigen is undetermined. Germline loops: CDR1 SGHNT, CDR2 YYREEE (reference sequence). Trimming removed 3 bases from V and 0 bases from J, with 15 bases in between. CDR3 length equals 16 residues. TCR alpha and TCR beta cDNA libraries carrying sample barcodes and UMIs were produced by 5'RACE using constant-segment primers. TCRdb reprocessed the 5' RACE reads via MiXCR and lists one record per CDR3 protein. The sample has around 440,000 distinct CDR3 sequences, roughly 18% seen once. These data belong to a study of T-cell memory formation after mild COVID-19. Overall study context: TCR clusters were mostly donor specific.

Study results and limitations: Clones contracting across day 15 to 85 had a balanced CD4/CD8 profile; later expanding clones leaned CD4+. Cross-reactive memory apparently joined, as some responding clones appeared in pre-infection memory.

Specimen: PBMCs or a T cell subset sorted from them (not recorded which). The chain combines TRBV5-4 with TRBJ1-1; weak D call: TRBD1 (5 bases). This clonotype was sampled from an adult woman who had mild COVID-19 (a few samples of this study predate the infection). Cell type and time point are not known. In nucleotides, the CDR3 is TGTGCCAGCAGCTGGGGGGGAAGGGGAATGAACACTGAAGCTTTCTTT. This sequence encodes CASSWGGRGMNTEAFF.